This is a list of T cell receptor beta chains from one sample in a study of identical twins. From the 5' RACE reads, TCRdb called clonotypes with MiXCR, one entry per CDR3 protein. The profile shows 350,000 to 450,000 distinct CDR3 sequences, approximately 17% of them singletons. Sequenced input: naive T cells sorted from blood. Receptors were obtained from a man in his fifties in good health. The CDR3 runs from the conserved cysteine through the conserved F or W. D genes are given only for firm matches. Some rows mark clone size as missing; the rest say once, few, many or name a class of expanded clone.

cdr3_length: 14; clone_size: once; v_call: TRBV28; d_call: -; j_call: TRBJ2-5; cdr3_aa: CATTNFQGQETQYF; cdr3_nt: TGTGCCACCACTAACTTCCAGGGCCAAGAGACCCAGTACTTC
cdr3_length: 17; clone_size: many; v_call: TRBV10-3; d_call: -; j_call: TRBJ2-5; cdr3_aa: CAISEGWGTQRQETQYF; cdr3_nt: TGTGCCATCAGTGAAGGATGGGGGACTCAGCGTCAAGAGACCCAGTACTTC
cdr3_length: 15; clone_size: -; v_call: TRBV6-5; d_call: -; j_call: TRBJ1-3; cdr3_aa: CASSYSGISGNTIYF; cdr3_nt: TGTGCCAGCAGTTACTCGGGGATCTCTGGAAACACCATATATTTT
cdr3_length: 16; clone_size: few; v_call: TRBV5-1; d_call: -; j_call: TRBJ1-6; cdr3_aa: CASSFSGDSAMSPLHF; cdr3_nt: TGCGCCAGCAGCTTTTCAGGGGATTCGGCAATGTCACCCCTCCACTTT
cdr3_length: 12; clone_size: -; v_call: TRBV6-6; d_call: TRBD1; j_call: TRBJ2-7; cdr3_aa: CASRDRSYEQYF; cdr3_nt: TGTGCCAGCCGGGACAGGTCCTACGAGCAGTACTTC
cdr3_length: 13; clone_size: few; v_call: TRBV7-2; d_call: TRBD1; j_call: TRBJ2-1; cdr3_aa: CASSLTGDNEQFF; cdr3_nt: TGTGCCAGCAGCTTGACAGGGGACAATGAGCAGTTCTTC
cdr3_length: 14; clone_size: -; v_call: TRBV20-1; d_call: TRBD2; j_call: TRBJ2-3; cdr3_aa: CSAIAGAMTHTQYF; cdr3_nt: TGCAGTGCTATAGCGGGGGCCATGACCCATACGCAGTATTTT
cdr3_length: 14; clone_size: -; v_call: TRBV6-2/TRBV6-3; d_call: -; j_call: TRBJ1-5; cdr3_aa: CASSFLAGNQPQHF; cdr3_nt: TGTGCCAGCAGTTTCCTCGCGGGCAATCAGCCCCAGCATTTT
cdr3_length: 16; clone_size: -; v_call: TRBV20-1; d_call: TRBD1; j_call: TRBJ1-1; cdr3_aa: CSARDLPGQVNTEAFF; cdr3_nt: TGCAGTGCTAGAGATTTACCCGGACAGGTCAACACTGAAGCTTTCTTT
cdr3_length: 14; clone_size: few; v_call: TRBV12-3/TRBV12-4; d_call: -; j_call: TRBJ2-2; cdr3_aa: CASSYGGRTGELFF; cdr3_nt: TGTGCCAGCAGTTACGGGGGGCGGACCGGGGAGCTGTTTTTT